This T cell receptor beta chain stems from a study of control samples from healthy donors and cancer patients. The length of the CDR3 is 12 residues. Deletions cut 6 bases from V and 10 bases from J, with 15 bases between. Germline loops: CDR1 MNHEY, CDR2 SVGAGI. Produced via immunoSEQ multiplex PCR; TCRdb's table is partial and in-frame only. The sample holds around 99,000 clones; roughly nine tenths are singletons and the top ten take about 4.2%. The sequence was collected from a human donor in good health. The donor label of this sample is uncertain. Specimen: blood. This chain links TRBV6-5 with TRBJ1-1, with D maybe TRBD1 (5 bases). The CDR3 region is CASRDSPGGAFF. CDR3 bases: TGTGCCAGCAGGGATAGTCCGGGGGGAGCTTTCTTT.